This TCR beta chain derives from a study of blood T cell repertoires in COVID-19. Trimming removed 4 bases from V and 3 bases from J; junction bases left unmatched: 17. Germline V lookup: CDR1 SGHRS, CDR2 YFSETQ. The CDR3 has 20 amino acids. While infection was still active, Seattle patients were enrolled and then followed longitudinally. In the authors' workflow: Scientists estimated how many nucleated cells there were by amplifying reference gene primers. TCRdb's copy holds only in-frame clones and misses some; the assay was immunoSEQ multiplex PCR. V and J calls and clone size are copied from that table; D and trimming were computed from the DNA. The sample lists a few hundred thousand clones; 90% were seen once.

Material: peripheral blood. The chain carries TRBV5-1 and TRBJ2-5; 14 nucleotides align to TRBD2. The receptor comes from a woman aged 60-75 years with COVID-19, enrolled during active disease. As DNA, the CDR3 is TGCGCCAGCAGCCCAACGCCGGGACTAGCGGGGGCTAGTATCAAAGAGACCCAGTACTTC. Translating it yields CASSPTPGLAGASIKETQYF.